This paragraph reports one TCR beta chain. Antigen: not known. This entry comes from a study of cytomegalovirus exposure and HLA in healthy donors. Study-level findings and limits: At a 0.05 false discovery rate, a later analysis found over 15,000 TCR beta sequences to be associated with HLA alleles.

It was with 60 Vbeta and 13 Jbeta primers that the PCR ran. The protocol was immunoSEQ multiplex PCR, while the TCRdb copy is restricted to in-frame clones and leaves out a portion. The repertoire has under 150,000 clones, 81% of them found once; the top ten carry about 0.63%. Germline CDR1 is SGDLS and CDR2 is YYNGEE. Trimming removed 3 bases from V and 0 bases from J, with 16 bases in between. The CDR3 sequence is 18 residues long. V is TRBV9 and J is TRBJ2-6, with a possible D match to TRBD2 (6 bases). This clonotype was obtained from a man younger than 30 in good health and CMV-seronegative. The specimen was PBMCs. CDR3: CASSDARERRSGANVLTF. The CDR3 DNA follows: TGTGCCAGCAGCGACGCACGGGAGCGGCGCTCTGGGGCCAACGTCCTGACTTTC.